What follows are 9 T cell receptor beta chains derived from one specimen sequenced in a study of shared clonotypes between healthy human individuals. Libraries were prepared by immunoSEQ multiplex PCR; TCRdb keeps only in-frame clonotypes and omits some of them. This table has some 2.3 million clones, 93% appearing once. The sample was naive CD4+ T cells from PBMCs. Described subset: CD45RA+ positively selected. The receptors originated from a man aged 18 to 35 in good health. Some clones in this sample may be carry-over from other donors' samples.

This chain joins TRBV28 and TRBJ1-5; no clear D. The germline V gene encodes CDR1 MDHEN and CDR2 SYDVKM. The CDR3 loop spans 15 amino acids. The V and J ends lost 6 bases and 3 bases respectively, with 15 bases between them. This CDR3 is CASSQPSGFNQPQHF. In DNA, the CDR3 is TGTGCCAGCAGCCAACCCTCCGGGTTCAATCAGCCCCAGCATTTT.

The V gene is TRBV27, the J gene TRBJ2-7; either TRBD1 or TRBD2 may fit D (5 bases each). The CDR3 consists of 16 residues. V was trimmed by 5 bases and J by 0 bases, leaving 17 bases between them. Germline V gene lookup returns CDR1 MNHEY and CDR2 SMNVEV (reference sequence). The CDR3, as DNA: TGTGCCAGCAGTCCGCGAGGGGCACTCATCTCCTACGAGCAGTACTTC. Protein sequence: CASSPRGALISYEQYF.

The chain carries TRBV7-2 and TRBJ2-3; 16 nucleotides align to TRBD2. CDR3 length equals 16 residues. Trimming took 5 bases from V and 8 from J; bases not matched to a gene: 7. Germline V CDR1 and CDR2: SGHTA, FQGNSA. The CDR3 region has the DNA TGTGCCAGCAGCCCAGGGACTAGCGGGAGGGGGGGTACGCAGTATTTT. It codes for CASSPGTSGRGGTQYF.

The chain employs TRBV2 and TRBJ2-1; either TRBD1 or TRBD2 may fit D (5 bases each). The CDR3 is made up of 14 amino acids. The ends were cut back, 4 bases at V and 6 bases at J, with 13 bases in the middle. Germline CDR1 reads SNHLY; CDR2 reads FYNNEI. The CDR3 nucleotides read TGTGCCAGCAGTGGGGACGCCGGCCTCAATGAGCAGTTCTTC. It specifies CASSGDAGLNEQFF.

The chain is built from TRBV28 and TRBJ2-7; a possible D gene is TRBD2 (5 bases). The length of the CDR3 is 15 residues. Germline CDR1 and CDR2: MDHEN and SYDVKM. V was shortened by 4 bases and J by 8 bases, with 21 bases between the two germline ends. The CDR3 protein is CASSSPGETSTQQYF. The CDR3 DNA is TGTGCCAGCAGTTCCCCCGGGGAGACCTCTACGCAGCAGTACTTC.

The rearrangement links TRBV6-5 to TRBJ2-7, with a weak D call TRBD2 (6 bases). V lost 3 bases, J lost 1 base, and 13 bases lay in between. The CDR3 length is 15 residues. Germline lookup yields CDR1 MNHEY and CDR2 SVGAGI. The CDR3 sequence is CASSYGTAGSYEQYF. DNA for the CDR3: TGTGCCAGCAGTTATGGGACGGCGGGGTCCTACGAGCAGTACTTC.

The chain employs TRBV5-1 and TRBJ2-2, with D possibly matching TRBD1 (5 bases). From germline, CDR1 is SGHRS and CDR2 YFSETQ. The CDR3 loop spans 16 amino acids. The V end was cut by 4 bases, the J end by 0 bases, with 13 bases between. CDR3 sequence (DNA): TGCGCCAGCAGCAATGGGGCCACCACGAACACCGGGGAGCTGTTTTTT. It codes for CASSNGATTNTGELFF.

The rearrangement links TRBV12-5 to TRBJ1-5, with 9 bases that match TRBD1. The V gene's germline CDR1 is LGHNT and CDR2 FRNRAP. Trimming took 0 bases from V and 1 from J; bases not matched to a gene: 10. This CDR3 region has 19 residues. The CDR3 region has the DNA TGTGCTAGTGGTTTGGTCGTAGGGACAGGGAATATGAGCAATCAGCCCCAGCATTTT. Its protein is CASGLVVGTGNMSNQPQHF.

This clone was observed a single time. The rearrangement uses TRBV7-2 and TRBJ2-1; TRBD2 is a possible D gene (6 bases). Per the germline V gene, CDR1 is SGHTA and CDR2 is FQGNSA. CDR3 length: 14 amino acids. V was clipped by 1 base and J by 4 bases, with 8 bases between them. This CDR3 is CASSLVAVYNEQFF. The DNA for the CDR3 is TGTGCCAGCAGCTTAGTAGCGGTTTACAATGAGCAGTTCTTC.